The entry that follows covers one T cell receptor beta chain sequence. V was pared by 6 bases and J by 6 bases, with 18 bases between. Germline V gene data show CDR1 as SGHAT and CDR2 as FQNNGV. The CDR3 consists of 15 residues. This entry comes from a study of shared clonotypes between healthy human individuals. The protocol was immunoSEQ multiplex PCR, while the TCRdb copy is restricted to in-frame clones and leaves out a portion. The sample carries 2 million to 2.5 million clones, approximately 93% recorded once. This sequence originates from a man younger than 30 in good health. Some clones in this sample may be carry-over from other donors' samples. V is TRBV11-2 and J is TRBJ1-5; D may be TRBD1 (6 bases). The specimen sequenced was naive CD4+ T cells from PBMCs. Indicated subset: CD45RA+ positively selected. The DNA for the CDR3 is TGTGCCAGCAGTTCCGGGACAAGGGTGGGTCAGCCCCAGCATTTT. Amino acids: CASSSGTRVGQPQHF.